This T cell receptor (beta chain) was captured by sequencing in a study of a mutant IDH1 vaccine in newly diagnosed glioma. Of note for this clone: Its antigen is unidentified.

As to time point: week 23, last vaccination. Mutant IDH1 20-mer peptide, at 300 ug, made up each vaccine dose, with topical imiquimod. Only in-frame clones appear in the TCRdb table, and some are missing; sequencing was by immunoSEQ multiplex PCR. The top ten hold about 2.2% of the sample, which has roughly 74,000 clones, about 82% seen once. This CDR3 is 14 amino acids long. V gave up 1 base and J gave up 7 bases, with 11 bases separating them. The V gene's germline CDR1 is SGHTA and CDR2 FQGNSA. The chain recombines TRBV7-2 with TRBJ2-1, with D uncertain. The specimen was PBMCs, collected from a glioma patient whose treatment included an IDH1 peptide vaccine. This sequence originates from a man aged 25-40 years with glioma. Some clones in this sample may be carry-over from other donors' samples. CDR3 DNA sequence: TGTGCCAGCAGCTTAGATCGCGCAGAGAATGAGCAGTTCTTC. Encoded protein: CASSLDRAENEQFF.